Listed below are T cell receptor beta chains from one sample, sequenced in a study of immune heterogeneity within non-small cell lung tumors. TCRdb re-analysed the multiplex PCR reads in MiXCR, keeping a single row per CDR3 protein. This repertoire shows roughly 14,000 distinct CDR3 sequences, about 30% found once; its top ten account for 3.5% to 5%. The sample comprised lung tumor tissue. The source is a middle-aged man with non-small cell lung cancer. Each CDR3 is given with its conserved first and last residue. Each record gives: clone size, V gene, J gene, CDR3 length, D gene, CDR3 protein, CDR3 DNA. A D gene is named only where the DNA matches it firmly. The size field is filled for only some rows; it gives once, few, many or a size class.

clone size: medium-sized
V gene: TRBV19
J gene: TRBJ1-2
CDR3 length: 13
D gene: TRBD1
CDR3 protein: CASNQDRVGGYTF
CDR3 DNA: TGTGCCAGTAACCAAGACAGGGTAGGGGGCTACACCTTC

clone size: medium-sized
V gene: TRBV11-1
J gene: TRBJ2-3
CDR3 length: 16
D gene: TRBD2
CDR3 protein: CASSLGLAGGTDTQYF
CDR3 DNA: TGTGCCAGCAGCTTGGGACTAGCGGGAGGCACAGATACGCAGTATTTT

clone size: -
V gene: TRBV7-9
J gene: TRBJ2-1
CDR3 length: 15
D gene: TRBD2
CDR3 protein: CASSLAGSSYNEQFF
CDR3 DNA: TGTGCCAGCAGTCTAGCGGGGAGCTCCTACAATGAGCAGTTCTTC

clone size: medium-sized
V gene: TRBV12-3/TRBV12-4
J gene: TRBJ2-6
CDR3 length: 17
D gene: TRBD1
CDR3 protein: CASSPRQGTSGANVLTF
CDR3 DNA: TGTGCCAGCAGTCCGAGACAGGGTACCTCTGGGGCCAACGTCCTGACTTTC

clone size: medium-sized
V gene: TRBV7-2
J gene: TRBJ1-2
CDR3 length: 13
D gene: -
CDR3 protein: CASSAYFNYGYTF
CDR3 DNA: TGTGCCAGCAGCGCCTATTTTAACTATGGCTACACCTTC

clone size: -
V gene: TRBV7-9
J gene: TRBJ2-1
CDR3 length: 14
D gene: -
CDR3 protein: CASSSTDLKGEQFF
CDR3 DNA: TGTGCCAGCAGCTCGACGGACCTGAAGGGTGAGCAGTTCTTC

clone size: many
V gene: TRBV10-3
J gene: TRBJ2-3
CDR3 length: 16
D gene: TRBD1
CDR3 protein: CAISNQGVASTDTQYF
CDR3 DNA: TGTGCCATCAGCAATCAGGGGGTCGCTAGCACAGATACGCAGTATTTT

clone size: -
V gene: TRBV5-4
J gene: TRBJ1-6
CDR3 length: 14
D gene: -
CDR3 protein: CASSLQGSNSPLHF
CDR3 DNA: TGTGCCAGCAGCCTTCAAGGTAGCAATTCACCCCTCCACTTT

clone size: medium-sized
V gene: TRBV10-3
J gene: TRBJ1-6
CDR3 length: 14
D gene: TRBD1
CDR3 protein: CATHSGQYNSPLHF
CDR3 DNA: TGTGCCACCCACTCGGGACAGTATAATTCACCCCTCCACTTT

clone size: few
V gene: TRBV24-1
J gene: TRBJ2-3
CDR3 length: 15
D gene: -
CDR3 protein: CATSDSYRGSDTQYF
CDR3 DNA: TGTGCCACCAGTGACTCATACCGGGGCTCAGATACGCAGTATTTT

clone size: few
V gene: TRBV11-3
J gene: TRBJ1-4
CDR3 length: 12
D gene: -
CDR3 protein: CASSLRGEELFF
CDR3 DNA: TGTGCCAGCAGCCTAAGGGGGGAGGAACTGTTTTTT

clone size: few
V gene: TRBV4-1
J gene: TRBJ2-6
CDR3 length: 15
D gene: -
CDR3 protein: CASSQQFSGANVLTF
CDR3 DNA: TGCGCCAGCAGCCAACAGTTCTCTGGGGCCAACGTCCTGACTTTC

clone size: -
V gene: TRBV6-2/TRBV6-3
J gene: TRBJ2-7
CDR3 length: 16
D gene: -
CDR3 protein: CASSCFPGKTLYEQYF
CDR3 DNA: TGTGCCAGCAGTTGCTTTCCGGGAAAGACACTCTACGAGCAGTACTTC

clone size: few
V gene: TRBV30
J gene: TRBJ2-1
CDR3 length: 14
D gene: TRBD2
CDR3 protein: CAWTALAGDIEQFF
CDR3 DNA: TGTGCCTGGACGGCGCTAGCGGGAGACATTGAGCAGTTCTTC

clone size: once
V gene: TRBV7-9
J gene: TRBJ2-5
CDR3 length: 16
D gene: TRBD2
CDR3 protein: CASSETRSSGQETQYF
CDR3 DNA: TGTGCCAGCAGCGAAACTAGGTCTAGCGGGCAAGAGACCCAGTACTTC

clone size: many
V gene: TRBV30
J gene: TRBJ1-4
CDR3 length: 14
D gene: -
CDR3 protein: CAWSVTGPNEKLFF
CDR3 DNA: TGTGCCTGGAGTGTAACGGGACCAAATGAAAAACTGTTTTTT

clone size: many
V gene: TRBV5-1
J gene: TRBJ2-5
CDR3 length: 14
D gene: -
CDR3 protein: CASSLQGNQETQYF
CDR3 DNA: TGCGCCAGCAGCTTGCAGGGGAACCAAGAGACCCAGTACTTC

clone size: few
V gene: TRBV20-1
J gene: TRBJ1-5
CDR3 length: 16
D gene: -
CDR3 protein: CSARRDRGLSNQPQHF
CDR3 DNA: TGCAGTGCTAGGCGAGATCGGGGTTTAAGCAATCAGCCCCAGCATTTT

clone size: -
V gene: TRBV4-1
J gene: TRBJ2-7
CDR3 length: 15
D gene: -
CDR3 protein: CASSQDRSRNYEQYF
CDR3 DNA: TGCGCCAGCAGCCAAGATAGGAGTAGGAACTACGAGCAGTACTTC

clone size: medium-sized
V gene: TRBV20-1
J gene: TRBJ2-3
CDR3 length: 15
D gene: TRBD2
CDR3 protein: CSATWSSGRTDTQYF
CDR3 DNA: TGCAGTGCTACTTGGTCTAGCGGGAGGACAGATACGCAGTATTTT

clone size: medium-sized
V gene: TRBV19
J gene: TRBJ1-2
CDR3 length: 12
D gene: -
CDR3 protein: CASSGINYGYTF
CDR3 DNA: TGTGCCAGTAGTGGAATTAACTATGGCTACACCTTC

clone size: -
V gene: TRBV6-1
J gene: TRBJ2-1
CDR3 length: 14
D gene: -
CDR3 protein: CASSPWTANNEQFF
CDR3 DNA: TGTGCCAGCAGTCCCTGGACAGCTAACAATGAGCAGTTCTTC

clone size: few
V gene: TRBV4-1
J gene: TRBJ1-1
CDR3 length: 16
D gene: TRBD1
CDR3 protein: CASSQYQGVVYTEAFF
CDR3 DNA: TGCGCCAGCAGCCAATATCAGGGGGTGGTTTACACTGAAGCTTTCTTT

clone size: few
V gene: TRBV5-5
J gene: TRBJ2-7
CDR3 length: 11
D gene: -
CDR3 protein: CASSLAYEQYF
CDR3 DNA: TGTGCCAGCAGCTTAGCCTACGAGCAGTACTTC

clone size: few
V gene: TRBV6-5
J gene: TRBJ1-1
CDR3 length: 13
D gene: TRBD1
CDR3 protein: CASSYRGPTEAFF
CDR3 DNA: TGTGCCAGCAGTTACAGGGGGCCAACTGAAGCTTTCTTT

clone size: -
V gene: TRBV24-1
J gene: TRBJ2-5
CDR3 length: 18
D gene: TRBD1
CDR3 protein: CATSDFGLSDRSQETQYF
CDR3 DNA: TGTGCCACCAGTGATTTCGGGCTGTCGGACAGGAGCCAAGAGACCCAGTACTTC

clone size: many
V gene: TRBV5-1
J gene: TRBJ1-2
CDR3 length: 14
D gene: -
CDR3 protein: CASSLDRASYGYTF
CDR3 DNA: TGCGCCAGCAGCTTGGACAGGGCGAGTTATGGCTACACCTTC

clone size: -
V gene: TRBV20-1
J gene: TRBJ1-5
CDR3 length: 13
D gene: -
CDR3 protein: CSAREEGRKPQHF
CDR3 DNA: TGCAGTGCCCGAGAGGAAGGTAGGAAGCCCCAGCATTTT

clone size: medium-sized
V gene: TRBV28
J gene: TRBJ2-7
CDR3 length: 17
D gene: -
CDR3 protein: CASSEAAGVLGGYEQYF
CDR3 DNA: TGTGCCAGCAGCGAAGCGGCAGGGGTCCTCGGGGGTTACGAGCAGTACTTC

clone size: medium-sized
V gene: TRBV24-1
J gene: TRBJ2-7
CDR3 length: 11
D gene: -
CDR3 protein: CATSRGYEQYF
CDR3 DNA: TGTGCCACCAGCCGAGGCTACGAGCAGTACTTC

clone size: -
V gene: TRBV15
J gene: TRBJ2-5
CDR3 length: 15
D gene: TRBD1
CDR3 protein: CATSRSDRLEETQYF
CDR3 DNA: TGTGCCACCAGCAGATCGGACAGGTTGGAAGAGACCCAGTACTTC

clone size: -
V gene: TRBV20-1
J gene: TRBJ1-4
CDR3 length: 11
D gene: -
CDR3 protein: CSALDSEKLFF
CDR3 DNA: TGCAGTGCTTTGGACAGTGAAAAACTGTTTTTT

clone size: medium-sized
V gene: TRBV6-2/TRBV6-3
J gene: TRBJ2-1
CDR3 length: 16
D gene: TRBD1
CDR3 protein: CASSYPRDRGSNEQFF
CDR3 DNA: TGTGCCAGCAGTTACCCCCGGGACAGGGGCTCCAATGAGCAGTTCTTC

clone size: -
V gene: TRBV7-9
J gene: TRBJ1-2
CDR3 length: 14
D gene: -
CDR3 protein: CASSLGGPWYGYTF
CDR3 DNA: TGTGCCAGCAGCTTAGGGGGACCCTGGTATGGCTACACCTTC

clone size: -
V gene: TRBV3-1
J gene: TRBJ2-5
CDR3 length: 15
D gene: -
CDR3 protein: CASSQGIGPQETQYF
CDR3 DNA: TGTGCCAGCAGCCAGGGGATAGGGCCCCAAGAGACCCAGTACTTC

clone size: -
V gene: TRBV5-1
J gene: TRBJ2-6
CDR3 length: 17
D gene: -
CDR3 protein: CASSLTKAMSGANVLTF
CDR3 DNA: TGCGCCAGCAGCTTGACAAAGGCAATGTCTGGGGCCAACGTCCTGACTTTC

clone size: many
V gene: TRBV3-2
J gene: TRBJ2-7
CDR3 length: 15
D gene: -
CDR3 protein: CASSYQTGPRNEQYF
CDR3 DNA: TGTGCCAGCAGCTACCAGACAGGGCCGAGGAACGAGCAGTACTTC

clone size: -
V gene: TRBV7-9
J gene: TRBJ2-1
CDR3 length: 14
D gene: -
CDR3 protein: CASSQAVGSNEQFF
CDR3 DNA: TGTGCCAGCAGCCAAGCGGTAGGGTCCAATGAGCAGTTCTTC

clone size: medium-sized
V gene: TRBV6-1
J gene: TRBJ1-3
CDR3 length: 16
D gene: -
CDR3 protein: CASSEARVGSGNTIYF
CDR3 DNA: TGTGCCAGCAGTGAAGCGCGGGTTGGGTCTGGAAACACCATATATTTT

clone size: many
V gene: TRBV19
J gene: TRBJ2-2
CDR3 length: 14
D gene: TRBD2
CDR3 protein: CASSIKAGTGELFF
CDR3 DNA: TGTGCCAGTAGTATAAAAGCGGGAACCGGGGAGCTGTTTTTT

clone size: medium-sized
V gene: TRBV20-1
J gene: TRBJ2-7
CDR3 length: 15
D gene: TRBD2
CDR3 protein: CSAIPGLAGGYEQYF
CDR3 DNA: TGCAGTGCCATCCCGGGACTAGCGGGAGGTTACGAGCAGTACTTC